This T cell receptor (beta chain) derives from a study of blood T cell repertoires in COVID-19. Profiled with immunoSEQ multiplex PCR; TCRdb holds only in-frame clones, not every one. The profile shows more than 90,000 clones, around nine tenths of them singletons. The germline V gene encodes CDR1 DFQATT and CDR2 SNEGSKA (reference sequence). Trimming removed 3 bases from V and 6 bases from J; junction bases left unmatched: 3. The CDR3 runs to 12 residues. What was sequenced was peripheral blood. The chain links TRBV20-1 to TRBJ1-2; 8 bases map to TRBD1. This TCR derives from an older woman with COVID-19, enrolled during active disease. CDR3 sequence: CSASDRGDGYTF. The CDR3 nucleotides are TGCAGTGCTAGTGACAGGGGCGATGGCTACACCTTC.